This TCR beta chain was recorded in a study of shared clonotypes between healthy human individuals. Study in general: The study used three CD4 naive, three CD4 memory, two CD8 naive and one CD8 memory plate per donor. Whole-study findings and limits: Four donors had around 5% of their naive CD4 clonotypes in common. The study sampled only blood, and tissue repertoires likely differ.

V shed 3 bases, J shed 4 bases, and the junction held 8 bases outside the gene matches. This CDR3 is built from 15 residues. Per the germline V gene, CDR1 is GTSNPN and CDR2 is SVGIG (reference sequence). Genomic DNA of every subset was divided equally among multiple immunoSEQ plates. Assay: immunoSEQ multiplex PCR; the TCRdb copy retains only in-frame clones and omits some. The data hold around 1.6 million clones, with approximately 98% observed a single time. A single count supports this clone. Its antigen is undetermined. Sequencing was carried out using naive CD4+ T cells sorted from blood. Specified subset: CD45RA+ positively selected. The receptor was isolated from a man aged 25 to 45 in good health. The chain is built from TRBV30 and TRBJ2-7; 11 bases are a match to TRBD2. CDR3 sequence: CAWSKPGLAVYEQYF. The CDR3 bases are TGTGCCTGGAGCAAGCCGGGACTAGCGGTGTACGAGCAGTACTTC.